Following are 26 T cell receptor beta chains from one sample sequenced in a study of T cell responses to AZD1222 COVID-19 vaccine. This table comes from immunoSEQ multiplex PCR, and its TCRdb copy is limited to in-frame clones, with some not included. The sample has some 170,000 clones; around 94% are singletons. Here the sequenced sample was peripheral blood, taken 28 days after the second AZD1222 dose. Receptor source: an adult who received the AZD1222 COVID-19 vaccine.

This rearrangement joins TRBV28 to TRBJ2-7; a weak D match, TRBD1 (5 bases). This CDR3 spans 13 amino acids. Germline V gene data show CDR1 as MDHEN and CDR2 as SYDVKM. V was clipped by 3 bases and J by 3 bases, with 9 bases between them. The CDR3 spells CASSLGQDYEQYF. The CDR3 nucleotides read TGTGCCAGCAGTTTGGGGCAGGACTACGAGCAGTACTTC.

The gene calls are TRBV19 and TRBJ2-3, with unresolved D. CDR1 LNHDA and CDR2 SQIVND come from the germline V gene (reference sequence). Trimming took off 4 bases at V and 4 bases at J, with 21 bases between the two ends. This CDR3 region has 17 residues. DNA for the CDR3: TGTGCCAGTAGTACCGGTGTCTGGGATTCGAGGCCAGATACGCAGTATTTT. It codes for CASSTGVWDSRPDTQYF.

The rearrangement links TRBV30 to TRBJ1-5; D unresolved. Deletions cut 7 bases from V and 7 bases from J, with 26 bases between. Germline V lookup: CDR1 GTSNPN, CDR2 SVGIG (reference sequence). This CDR3 has 16 residues. DNA of the CDR3: TGTGCCTTCGCCCCAGCCCAAGGCGTCCTCCGGCAGCCCCAGCATTTT. Protein sequence: CAFAPAQGVLRQPQHF.

The count of this clone is one. The chain combines TRBV6-4 with TRBJ2-1, with TRBD2 matching over 10 bases. The CDR3 sequence is 15 residues long. Germline CDR1 MRHNA, CDR2 SNTAGT. The trim removed 5 bases at V and 1 base at J, leaving 2 bases unmatched. Written as DNA, the CDR3 is TGTGCCAGCAGTCAACTAGCGGGATCCTACAATGAGCAGTTCTTC. This sequence encodes CASSQLAGSYNEQFF.

The CDR3 region is CASEKGQTYEQYF. The CDR3 nucleotides read TGTGCCAGCGAAAAGGGACAGACCTACGAGCAGTACTTC. This chain links TRBV5-6 with TRBJ2-7; 7 bases match TRBD1. The CDR3 sequence is 13 residues long. Trimming cost V 7 bases and J 2 bases; bases outside gene matches: 6. Germline assignment: CDR1 SGHDT and CDR2 YYEEEE.

V and J are TRBV6-2 or TRBV6-3 and TRBJ2-1; TRBD2 might be the D (5 bases). The germline CDR1 and CDR2 sequences are MNHEY and SVGEGT. The CDR3 covers 15 residues. Trimming shortened V by 5 bases and J by 8 bases, and 19 bases separated the two germline ends. The CDR3 DNA is TGTGCCAGCAGTCTGACTGGGAGTTTTCTGGATGAGCAGTTCTTC. Its translation: CASSLTGSFLDEQFF.

In this sample, this clone turned up once. The chain is built from TRBV19 and TRBJ2-5, with a possible D match to TRBD1 (7 bases). V was shortened by 2 bases and J by 5 bases, with 15 bases between the two germline ends. The CDR3 contains 15 residues. CDR1 and CDR2 (germline): LNHDA, SQIVND (reference sequence). CDR3 sequence reads: CASSISLQGGETQYF. As DNA, the CDR3 is TGTGCCAGTAGTATAAGCCTGCAGGGGGGTGAGACCCAGTACTTC.

The chain carries TRBV6-1 and TRBJ1-1, with 7 nucleotides matching TRBD1. Germline lookup yields CDR1 MNHNS and CDR2 SASEGT. This CDR3 region has 14 residues. V was clipped by 3 bases and J by 5 bases; unmatched bases: 6. The CDR3 DNA follows: TGTGCCAGCAGTGACCCAACAGGGGTGACTGAAGCTTTCTTT. Amino acid sequence: CASSDPTGVTEAFF.

V is TRBV7-2 and J is TRBJ1-3, with TRBD1 as a possible D gene (6 bases). From germline, CDR1 is SGHTA and CDR2 FQGNSA. The V end was cut by 1 base, the J end by 3 bases, with 10 bases between. CDR3 size: 15 residues. For the CDR3, the DNA is TGTGCCAGCAGCTTAGGCCGGGGGCGTGGAAACACCATATATTTT. Translated: CASSLGRGRGNTIYF. The full variable domain, rest sourced from reference TRBV7-2 and TRBJ1-3, is GAGVSQSPSNKVTEKGKDVELRCDPISGHTALYWYRQSLGQGLEFLIYFQGNSAPDKSGLPSDRFSAERTGGSVSTLTIQRTQQEDSAVYLCASSLGRGRGNTIYFGEGSWLTVV.

This chain uses TRBV3-1 (or the pseudogene TRBV3-2) with TRBJ1-1; tentatively, D is TRBD1 (5 bases). From germline, CDR1 is LGHDT and CDR2 YNNKEL (reference sequence). Trimming removed 3 bases from V and 5 bases from J, with 7 bases in between. The CDR3 is made up of 12 amino acids. The DNA of the CDR3 is TGTGCCAGCAGCCACTGGGGGACTGAAGCTTTCTTT. Translating it yields CASSHWGTEAFF.

The genes are TRBV11-2 and TRBJ2-7; no clear D gene. This CDR3 has 12 amino acids. In germline, CDR1 is SGHAT, CDR2 FQNNGV. Trimming cost V 3 bases and J 4 bases, with 7 bases left between them. The CDR3 region is CASSFFSYEQYF. The DNA for the CDR3 is TGTGCCAGCAGCTTTTTCAGTTACGAGCAGTACTTC.

This clone was seen only once. This chain uses TRBV27 with TRBJ2-1, with D unresolved. The germline V gene has CDR1 MNHEY and CDR2 SMNVEV (reference sequence). The length of the CDR3 is 14 residues. V lost 0 bases and J lost 5, with 8 bases in between. The CDR3 reads CASSLSGYNNEQFF. DNA for the CDR3: TGTGCCAGCAGTTTATCGGGCTATAACAATGAGCAGTTCTTC.

This sequence joins TRBV19 and TRBJ1-2; D gene ambiguous. Trimming took off 4 bases at V and 0 bases at J, with 6 bases between the two ends. The CDR3 runs to 13 residues. Germline CDR1 reads LNHDA; CDR2 reads SQIVND (reference sequence). The CDR3 DNA sequence: TGTGCCAGTAGTACCGCGACTAACTATGGCTACACCTTC. Protein: CASSTATNYGYTF.

This clone occurred a few times. This chain uses TRBV6-5 with TRBJ1-2, with D possibly TRBD1 on 6 matching bases. Trimming left V 6 bases short and J 3 bases short, with 14 bases between. In germline, CDR1 is MNHEY, CDR2 SVGAGI. This CDR3 comprises 14 residues. The CDR3 DNA sequence: TGTGCCAGCAGGAACAGGGATTTTTACTATGGCTACACCTTC. Its translation: CASRNRDFYYGYTF.

V is TRBV5-6 and J is TRBJ2-7; D is ambiguous. Trimming shortened V by 3 bases and J by 2 bases, and 12 bases separated the two germline ends. The CDR3 has 14 amino acids. Germline V gene lookup returns CDR1 SGHDT and CDR2 YYEEEE. The CDR3 sequence: CASSSPNNPYEQYF. The CDR3 DNA is TGTGCCAGCAGCTCACCGAACAATCCCTACGAGCAGTACTTC.

The J gene is TRBJ2-7, the V gene TRBV28; D possibly uses TRBD1 or TRBD2 (5 bases each). The CDR3 is 14 residues long. Germline assignment: CDR1 MDHEN and CDR2 SYDVKM. The V end lost 3 bases, the J end lost 7 bases, and 16 bases lay between the germline ends. The CDR3 spells CASSFGGEEVEQYF. CDR3 nucleotide sequence: TGTGCCAGCAGTTTTGGGGGAGAGGAAGTGGAGCAGTACTTC.

The CDR3 DNA follows: TGTGCCAGCTCCCTCCCAGGCGCAGAGACCCAGTACTTC. Its protein product is CASSLPGAETQYF. The chain couples TRBV18 to TRBJ2-5; no firm D call. The V gene lost 6 bases and the J gene lost 4 bases, with 12 bases spanning the gap. The CDR3 contains 13 residues. Germline loops: CDR1 KGHSH, CDR2 LQKENI.

The CDR3 sequence is CATSDFNTNGMTYQPQHF. CDR3 nucleotide sequence: TGTGCCACCAGTGATTTCAATACTAACGGGATGACTTATCAGCCCCAGCATTTT. The chain has TRBV24-1 and TRBJ1-5; D ambiguous. Germline V gene data show CDR1 as KGHDR and CDR2 as SFDVKD. This CDR3 has 18 amino acids. The ends were cut back, 1 base at V and 5 bases at J, with 20 bases in the middle.

J is TRBJ2-2 and V is TRBV6-5, with D perhaps matching TRBD2 (5 bases). The V end was cut by 8 bases, the J end by 7 bases, with 17 bases between. CDR3 length: 14 residues. Germline lookup yields CDR1 MNHEY and CDR2 SVGAGI. In DNA form, the CDR3 reads TGTGCCAGCTCACGGACGGGAATGGACGGGGAGCTGTTTTTT. It codes for CASSRTGMDGELFF.

The chain couples TRBV5-1 to TRBJ2-7, with 11 bases that match TRBD2. The V segment lost 2 bases and the J segment 1 base; nucleotides outside the gene matches: 8. Germline loops: CDR1 SGHRS, CDR2 YFSETQ. CDR3 size: 17 residues. DNA for the CDR3: TGCGCCAGCAGCTTAGAACGACTAGCGGGAAGGTCCTACGAGCAGTACTTC. Amino acids: CASSLERLAGRSYEQYF.

This chain connects TRBV7-9 to TRBJ2-3; D unresolved. V dropped 5 bases and J dropped 2 bases, with 14 bases sitting between them. In germline, CDR1 is SEHNR, CDR2 FQNEAQ (reference sequence). The CDR3 is 15 amino acids. The CDR3 spells CASSDRMKDTDTQYF. As DNA, the CDR3 is TGTGCCAGCAGCGACCGGATGAAGGACACAGATACGCAGTATTTT.

V usage is TRBV3-1 (or the pseudogene TRBV3-2) and J usage is TRBJ2-3; D gene ambiguous. The CDR3 is made up of 14 amino acids. The germline V gene encodes CDR1 LGHDT and CDR2 YNNKEL (reference sequence). V lost 0 bases, J lost 10 bases, and 14 bases lay in between. In DNA form, the CDR3 reads TGTGCCAGCAGCCAAGACTTCTCTACTTATCCGCAGTATTTT. This codes for CASSQDFSTYPQYF.

On this clone itself: Other DNA sequences in the sample encode the same CDR3. This chain joins TRBV2 and TRBJ1-1; D not resolved. The length of the CDR3 is 13 residues. Germline loops: CDR1 SNHLY, CDR2 FYNNEI. Trimming cost V 7 bases and J 1 base, with 10 bases left between them. DNA of the CDR3: TGTGCCAGCAATCGACGGGAGAACACTGAAGCTTTCTTT. It specifies CASNRRENTEAFF. Together with reference TRBV2 and TRBJ1-1, the CDR3 gives the full variable domain: EPEVTQTPSHQVTQMGQEVILRCVPISNHLYFYWYRQILGQKVEFLVSFYNNEISEKSEIFDDQFSVERPDGSNFTLKIRSTKLEDSAMYFCASNRRENTEAFFGQGTRLTVV.

The CDR3 DNA follows: TGTGCCAGCAAGCCCAGGGGGTCCCATGGCTACACCTTC. This sequence encodes CASKPRGSHGYTF. The gene calls are TRBV5-6 and TRBJ1-2; 7 nucleotides align to TRBD1. This CDR3 has 13 amino acids. Germline loops: CDR1 SGHDT, CDR2 YYEEEE. The J segment lost 6 bases and the V segment lost 6 bases, leaving 8 bases of the junction unmatched.

CDR3 loop: CASSGLAGIGYNEQFF. Written as DNA, the CDR3 is TGTGCCAGCAGCGGACTAGCGGGAATAGGCTACAATGAGCAGTTCTTC. V and J are TRBV28 and TRBJ2-1; 12 bases are a match to TRBD2. Trimming cost V 6 bases and J 3 bases; bases outside gene matches: 6. The germline CDR1 and CDR2 sequences are MDHEN and SYDVKM. CDR3 length: 16 amino acids.

The chain carries TRBV3-1 (or the pseudogene TRBV3-2) and TRBJ2-3; possible D gene TRBD2, 6 bases. The CDR3 spans 12 residues. Trimming pared 5 bases from V and 3 bases from J, leaving 6 bases between. Germline CDR1 is LGHDT and CDR2 is YNNKEL (reference sequence). CDR3 protein: CASSAGTDTQYF. The CDR3 DNA reads as TGTGCCAGCAGCGCGGGGACAGATACGCAGTATTTT.